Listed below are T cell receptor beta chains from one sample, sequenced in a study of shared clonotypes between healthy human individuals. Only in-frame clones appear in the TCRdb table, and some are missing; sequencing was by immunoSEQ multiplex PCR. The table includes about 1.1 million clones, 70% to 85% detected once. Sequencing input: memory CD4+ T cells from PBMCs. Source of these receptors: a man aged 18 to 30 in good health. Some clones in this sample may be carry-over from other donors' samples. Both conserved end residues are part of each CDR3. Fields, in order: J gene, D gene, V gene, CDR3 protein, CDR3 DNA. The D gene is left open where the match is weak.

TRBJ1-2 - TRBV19 CASSIRQDLYSYGYTF TGTGCCAGTAGTATAAGACAGGACCTGTACTCCTATGGCTACACCTTC
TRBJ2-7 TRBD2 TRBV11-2 CASRKPGRGSYEQYF TGTGCCAGCCGAAAACCCGGGCGGGGGAGCTACGAGCAGTACTTC
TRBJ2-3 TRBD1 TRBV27 CASSLIRPGQGVRWATTDTQYF TGTGCCAGCAGCCTAATTCGACCGGGACAGGGGGTGCGGTGGGCCACCACAGATACGCAGTATTTT
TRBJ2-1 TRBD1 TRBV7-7 CASSLWGQLSYNEQFF TGTGCCAGCAGCTTATGGGGACAGCTATCCTACAATGAGCAGTTCTTC
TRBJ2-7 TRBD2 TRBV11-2 CASSFRSGGHEQYF TGTGCCAGCAGCTTCAGGTCGGGAGGGCACGAGCAGTACTTC
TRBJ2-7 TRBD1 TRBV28 CASSPRTGSSYEQYF TGTGCCAGCAGCCCGCGGACAGGGAGCTCCTACGAGCAGTACTTC
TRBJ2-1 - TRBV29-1 CSVGRQRRGDEQFF TGCAGCGTTGGACGGCAGCGTCGAGGCGATGAGCAGTTCTTC
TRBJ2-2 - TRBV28 CASRTLNTGELFF TGTGCCAGCAGGACCTTGAACACCGGGGAGCTGTTTTTT
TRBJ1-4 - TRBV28 CASSLGRFGTDLTNEKLFF TGTGCCAGCAGTTTAGGTAGATTTGGGACCGACCTAACTAATGAAAAACTGTTTTTT
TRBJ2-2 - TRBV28 CASTTRRAKGTGELFF TGTGCCAGCACCACTCGGAGGGCTAAAGGGACCGGGGAGCTGTTTTTT
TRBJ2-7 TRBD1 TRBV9 CASSVGAGGGYEQYF TGTGCCAGCAGCGTAGGGGCAGGGGGCGGCTACGAGCAGTACTTC
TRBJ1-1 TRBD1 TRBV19 CASRSRDRVNTEAFF TGTGCCAGTAGGTCCCGGGACAGAGTGAACACTGAAGCTTTCTTT
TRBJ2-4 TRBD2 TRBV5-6 CASTEGGGGKNIQYF TGTGCCAGCACCGAAGGAGGCGGGGGCAAAAACATTCAGTACTTC
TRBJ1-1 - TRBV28 CASSRQLEAFF TGTGCCAGCAGTCGACAGCTTGAAGCTTTCTTT
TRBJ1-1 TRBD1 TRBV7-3 CASNQGQGKAEAFF TGTGCCAGCAACCAGGGACAGGGGAAAGCTGAAGCTTTCTTT